There are many counts of the clone carrying this T cell receptor beta chain. The data were obtained in a study of early T cells in non-severe SARS-CoV-2 infection. From the 5' RACE reads, TCRdb called clonotypes with MiXCR, one entry per CDR3 protein. The profile shows approximately 88,000 distinct CDR3 sequences, around 13% of them singletons. Trimming took off 5 bases at V and 5 bases at J, with 9 bases between the two ends. Germline assignment: CDR1 SEHNR and CDR2 FQNEAQ (reference sequence). The CDR3 has 12 residues. V gene TRBV7-9 combines with J gene TRBJ2-5; D unresolved. This clonotype was sampled from an adult who was a healthcare worker with PCR-confirmed SARS-CoV-2 infection or an uninfected control (not recorded which). Source material: whole blood. Here the CDR3 reads CASSAAAETQYF. The CDR3 nucleotides read TGTGCCAGCAGCGCAGCAGCGGAGACCCAGTACTTC.